The clone carrying this T cell receptor beta chain has just one count. In the authors' workflow: It was from reference gene primer amplification that nucleated cell counts were estimated. The data were produced by immunoSEQ multiplex PCR, yet TCRdb's version contains in-frame clones alone and is incomplete. The V and J calls and the clone size are those of that table, but D and trimming were determined from the DNA. The sample yields 20,000 to 25,000 clones, roughly nine tenths seen once. V lost 2 bases and J lost 10, with 14 bases in between. The CDR3 length is 13 residues. The germline V gene has CDR1 MNHEY and CDR2 SVGEGT. This sample stems from a study of blood T cell repertoires in COVID-19. Background on the study: Material from acute and convalescent COVID-19 was sourced from the United States, Italy and Spain. T cells, B-cell-depleted T cells, or PBMCs supplied cDNA or gDNA.

Sequencing input: peripheral blood. The gene calls are TRBV6-2 or TRBV6-3 and TRBJ1-2, with a possible D match to TRBD1 (6 bases). The receptor's source is a woman in her seventies with active COVID-19. Here the CDR3 DNA reads TGTGCCAGCAGTTACGGGGACATCATTGACTACACCTTC. It is translated as CASSYGDIIDYTF.